This TCR beta chain appears in the sequencing data of a study of T cell repertoires in cytomegalovirus infection. Turning to the study itself: Public TCR beta signature analysis indicated the presence of both CMV infection and matching HLA type. Findings and limits, study-wide: HLA-C-restricted CMV clonotypes gave the most frequent clonotype in two of eight donors. Using cumulative public TCR beta family frequency, the authors identified those who carried CMV together with the relevant HLA.

The ends were cut back, 3 bases at V and 1 base at J, with 4 bases in the middle. The CDR3 has 13 residues. Germline lookup yields CDR1 MDHEN and CDR2 SYDVKM. To note about this clonotype: Its antigen is as yet unknown.

TCRdb re-called the reads through MiXCR, storing one row per CDR3 protein. Among approximately 200,000 distinct CDR3 sequences, 28% were seen once, and the ten largest hold 31%. The material sequenced was PBMCs. This chain joins TRBV28 and TRBJ2-1; D not certain. The TCR originated in a human donor in good health (CMV status not recorded). Some clones in this sample may be carry-over from other donors' samples. The CDR3 region has the DNA TGTGCCAGCAGTTTTGGGTCCTACAATGAGCAGTTCTTC. Its protein is CASSFGSYNEQFF.